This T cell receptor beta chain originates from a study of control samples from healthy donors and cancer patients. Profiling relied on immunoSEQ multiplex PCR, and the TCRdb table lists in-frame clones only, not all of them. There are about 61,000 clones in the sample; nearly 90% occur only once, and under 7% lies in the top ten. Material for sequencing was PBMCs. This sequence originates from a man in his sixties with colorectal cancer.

CDR3 in amino acids: CASSMGGLVPYGYTF. CDR3 nucleotides: TGTGCCAGTAGTATGGGGGGGCTCGTCCCCTATGGCTACACCTTC. V and J are TRBV19 and TRBJ1-2; perhaps TRBD1 as D (6 bases). Germline CDR1 is LNHDA and CDR2 is SQIVND (reference sequence). The CDR3 runs 15 residues. The ends were cut back, 3 bases at V and 4 bases at J, with 15 bases in the middle. The complete variable domain, with remaining parts taken from reference TRBV19 and TRBJ1-2, reads DGGITQSPKYLFRKEGQNVTLSCEQNLNHDAMYWYRQDPGQGLRLIYYSQIVNDFQKGDIAEGYSVSREKKESFPLTVTSAQKNPTAFYLCASSMGGLVPYGYTFGSGTRLTVV.